The 20 T cell receptor beta chains below all came from one sample that was sequenced in a study of Ad26.COV2.S vaccination and SARS-CoV-2 variants. Method: immunoSEQ multiplex PCR; TCRdb's copy keeps in-frame clones and lacks some. The sample holds just over 350,000 clones; about 91% are singletons and the top ten take 3% to 4%. Sequenced material: peripheral blood, taken after recovery from COVID-19. These receptors were taken from a human donor who had recovered from COVID-19.

The CDR3 DNA follows: TGTGCCAGCAGTGTACGAGGGGTAGGCTTGGGGTCGTCGAACACCGGGGAGCTGTTTTTT. Translation: CASSVRGVGLGSSNTGELFF. The chain uses TRBV2 and TRBJ2-2; D tentatively fits TRBD1 or TRBD2 (5 bases each). Germline CDR1 and CDR2: SNHLY and FYNNEI. Trimming pared 4 bases from V and 0 bases from J, leaving 24 bases between. The CDR3 consists of 20 residues.

This clone was counted between two and nine times. This specimen includes other DNA sequences encoding the same CDR3. The chain couples TRBV5-1 to TRBJ2-5; the D is unclear. The ends were cut back, 0 bases at V and 5 bases at J, with 2 bases in the middle. Germline assignment: CDR1 SGHRS and CDR2 YFSETQ. The CDR3 is made up of 11 amino acids. The CDR3 reads CASSLDETQYF. In DNA form, the CDR3 reads TGCGCCAGCAGCTTGGATGAGACCCAGTACTTC.

This chain connects TRBV13 to TRBJ1-1, with a weak D call TRBD1 (6 bases). CDR1 is PRHDT and CDR2 is FYEKMQ in the germline V gene (reference sequence). V lost 0 bases and J 4 bases, leaving 12 bases between the germline ends. The CDR3 has 15 amino acids. Here the CDR3 reads CASSLGPRGATEAFF. CDR3 bases: TGTGCCAGCAGCTTAGGCCCCAGGGGTGCCACTGAAGCTTTCTTT. Full variable domain (remainder filled in from reference TRBV13 and TRBJ1-1): AAGVIQSPRHLIKEKRETATLKCYPIPRHDTVYWYQQGPGQDPQFLISFYEKMQSDKGSIPDRFSAQQFSDYHSELNMSSLELGDSALYFCASSLGPRGATEAFFGQGTRLTVV.

The V gene is TRBV3-1 (or the pseudogene TRBV3-2), the J gene TRBJ1-1; the match to TRBD1 covers 8 bases. Losses at the gene ends were 0 bases for V and 4 bases for J; bases not matched to a gene: 4. CDR1 is LGHDT and CDR2 is YNNKEL in the germline V gene (reference sequence). The length of the CDR3 is 15 residues. CDR3 protein: CASSQDQGAATEAFF. As DNA, the CDR3 is TGTGCCAGCAGCCAAGACCAGGGGGCGGCCACTGAAGCTTTCTTT.

The J gene is TRBJ2-7, the V gene TRBV12-5, with 7 bases fitting TRBD1. The germline gives CDR1 LGHNT, CDR2 FRNRAP. The V and J ends lost 1 base and 0 bases, in that order; junction bases with no gene match: 6. CDR3 size: 16 residues. CDR3 nucleotides: TGTGCTAGTGGTTTGGGCCGGGACAGAAGCTCCTACGAGCAGTACTTC. Translated, it gives CASGLGRDRSSYEQYF.

With respect to this clone: Distinct nucleotide sequences in the sample also encode this CDR3. The chain carries TRBV12-3 or TRBV12-4 and TRBJ2-2; D is unclear. The CDR3 length is 11 residues. V was shortened by 8 bases and J by 6 bases, with 7 bases between the two germline ends. The CDR3 loop reads CASSLPGELFF. The CDR3 nucleotides are TGTGCCAGCTCGCTGCCCGGGGAGCTGTTTTTT.

This chain uses TRBV9 with TRBJ1-2; tentative D call: TRBD1 (6 bases). Germline V gene data show CDR1 as SGDLS and CDR2 as YYNGEE. V was clipped by 3 bases and J by 5 bases, with 23 bases between them. The CDR3 extends over 17 amino acids. CDR3: CASSETPFRTRGYGYTF. CDR3 DNA: TGTGCCAGCAGCGAGACCCCGTTTCGAACAAGGGGGTATGGCTACACCTTC.

Turning to this clone: This sample includes further DNA sequences coding for the same CDR3. J is TRBJ1-2 and V is TRBV3-1 (or the pseudogene TRBV3-2); D may be TRBD1 (6 bases). Per the germline V gene, CDR1 is LGHDT and CDR2 is YNNKEL (reference sequence). Trimming shortened V by 0 bases and J by 4 bases, and 15 bases separated the two germline ends. The CDR3 loop spans 16 amino acids. The CDR3 loop reads CASSQERGSGGYGYTF. CDR3 DNA sequence: TGTGCCAGCAGCCAAGAAAGGGGGTCCGGGGGCTATGGCTACACCTTC.

This clone came up once. The gene calls are TRBV4-1 and TRBJ2-7, with 13 bases lining up with TRBD2. V dropped 8 bases and J dropped 0; count of bases not matched to a gene: 4. This CDR3 has 15 amino acids. CDR1 is MGHRA and CDR2 is YSYEKL in the germline V gene. This CDR3 reads CASGLAGANSYEQYF. In DNA form, the CDR3 reads TGCGCCAGCGGACTAGCGGGGGCAAACTCCTACGAGCAGTACTTC.

The rearrangement uses TRBV27 and TRBJ1-2; 7 bases line up with TRBD1. V trimming: 4 bases; J trimming: 7 bases; junction bases outside the gene matches: 12. The CDR3 is made up of 15 amino acids. In germline, CDR1 is MNHEY, CDR2 SMNVEV (reference sequence). The CDR3: CASSSRGDREGGYTF. The DNA for the CDR3 is TGTGCCAGCAGTTCCCGCGGCGACAGGGAGGGTGGCTACACCTTC.

The J gene is TRBJ1-3, the V gene TRBV19; D is unclear. Germline V CDR1 and CDR2: LNHDA, SQIVND (reference sequence). The V end was cut by 0 bases, the J end by 0 bases, with 12 bases between. The CDR3 spans 17 residues. Here the CDR3 DNA reads TGTGCCAGTAGTATAGAGGTAAGGATTATCTCTGGAAACACCATATATTTT. Its protein product is CASSIEVRIISGNTIYF.

V usage is TRBV7-2 and J usage is TRBJ1-6; D ambiguous. CDR3 length: 15 amino acids. V was trimmed by 4 bases and J by 8 bases, leaving 15 bases between them. Germline values: CDR1 SGHTA, CDR2 FQGNSA. The CDR3 loop reads CASSSSGSPDSPLHF. CDR3 DNA sequence: TGTGCCAGCAGCTCATCGGGGAGCCCGGATTCACCCCTCCACTTT. Full variable domain (missing parts from reference TRBV7-2 and TRBJ1-6): GAGVSQSPSNKVTEKGKDVELRCDPISGHTALYWYRQSLGQGLEFLIYFQGNSAPDKSGLPSDRFSAERTGGSVSTLTIQRTQQEDSAVYLCASSSSGSPDSPLHFGNGTRLTVT.

The chain joins TRBV29-1 to TRBJ2-5; the match to TRBD1 covers 7 bases. Germline CDR1 SQVTM, CDR2 ANQGSEA. V lost 3 bases and J lost 5; bases outside the gene matches: 6. This CDR3 region has 13 residues. In DNA, the CDR3 is TGCAGCGTTGATTCAGGGGGTAGGGAGACCCAGTACTTC. Translated: CSVDSGGRETQYF.

This clone was seen a few times. In the same sample, other DNA sequences code for this CDR3. The chain links TRBV11-2 to TRBJ2-7; 7 nucleotides align to TRBD1. The germline CDR1 and CDR2 sequences are SGHAT and FQNNGV. CDR3 length equals 15 residues. The junction had 3 bases not matched to a gene; V was cut back by 1 base and J by 0 bases. The CDR3 protein is CASSLGDRSSYEQYF. The CDR3 DNA is TGTGCCAGCAGCTTAGGGGACAGAAGCTCCTACGAGCAGTACTTC.

This clone was seen just once. The chain is built from TRBV6-5 and TRBJ1-2; weak D call: TRBD1 (5 bases). In germline, CDR1 is MNHEY, CDR2 SVGAGI. The CDR3 extends over 14 amino acids. The V and J ends lost 1 base and 6 bases respectively, with 12 bases between them. The CDR3 DNA reads as TGTGCCAGCAGTTACTTGGGGAGGGGAAATGGCTACACCTTC. Translation: CASSYLGRGNGYTF.

V and J are TRBV9 and TRBJ2-5; D may correspond to TRBD1 or TRBD2 (5 bases each). Trimming took off 0 bases at V and 2 bases at J, with 8 bases between the two ends. CDR3 length: 14 amino acids. Germline V gene sequence: CDR1 SGDLS, CDR2 YYNGEE. The DNA of the CDR3 is TGTGCCAGCAGCGTAGCGGGACGGCAAGAGACCCAGTACTTC. Translated, it gives CASSVAGRQETQYF. Full variable domain (outside the CDR3, taken from reference TRBV9 and TRBJ2-5): DSGVTQTPKHLITATGQRVTLRCSPRSGDLSVYWYQQSLDQGLQFLIQYYNGEERAKGNILERFSAQQFPDLHSELNLSSLELGDSALYFCASSVAGRQETQYFGPGTRLLVL.

As concerns this clone: Other nucleotide sequences in the sample specify the same CDR3. The chain employs TRBV7-9 and TRBJ1-1; D is unresolved. The CDR3 runs to 13 residues. The ends were cut back, 2 bases at V and 0 bases at J, with 4 bases in the middle. Germline values: CDR1 SEHNR, CDR2 FQNEAQ (reference sequence). CDR3: CASSLQLNTEAFF. For the CDR3, the DNA is TGTGCCAGCAGCTTACAGCTGAACACTGAAGCTTTCTTT. The full variable domain, completed using reference TRBV7-9 and TRBJ1-1, is DTGVSQNPRHKITKRGQNVTFRCDPISEHNRLYWYRQTLGQGPEFLTYFQNEAQLEKSRLLSDRFSAERPKGSFSTLEIQRTEQGDSAMYLCASSLQLNTEAFFGQGTRLTVV.

The chain has TRBV3-1 (or the pseudogene TRBV3-2) and TRBJ1-1, with D possibly being TRBD1 (5 bases). Germline V gene data show CDR1 as LGHDT and CDR2 as YNNKEL (reference sequence). V lost 4 bases, J lost 1 base, and 16 bases lay in between. The CDR3 covers 16 residues. DNA of the CDR3: TGTGCCAGCAGCCTGTGGGCAGGGACGGGGAACACTGAAGCTTTCTTT. Protein sequence: CASSLWAGTGNTEAFF.

The V call is TRBV12-2, the J call TRBJ1-2; TRBD1 reflects the table's D call only, with no check against the DNA. TRBV12-2 is a pseudogene segment. The CDR3 contains 14 residues. The CDR3 sequence: CASRFTETNYGYTF. The CDR3, as DNA: TGTGCAAGTCGCTTTACAGAGACCAACTATGGCTACACCTTC.

The genes are TRBV19 and TRBJ1-2, with D hard to call. The CDR3 is 13 amino acids. In germline, CDR1 is LNHDA, CDR2 SQIVND (reference sequence). Here the CDR3 reads CGAASTANYGYTF. The CDR3 nucleotides read TGTGGGGCGGCCTCGACGGCTAACTATGGCTACACCTTC.